These T cell receptor beta chains were read from a single sample in a study of blood T cells in healthy people across ages. One entry per CDR3 protein results from TCRdb running MiXCR on the 5' RACE reads. The sample contains roughly 1.6 million distinct CDR3 sequences, approximately 32% of which appear only once. What was sequenced was blood. These receptors came from a woman aged 25-40 years in good health. The CDR3 runs from the conserved cysteine through the conserved F or W. D genes are given only for firm matches. Only some rows state a clone size, as once, few, many or a class for expanded clones.

j_gene: TRBJ2-2; d_gene: TRBD2; v_gene: TRBV20-1; abundance: few; CDR3nt: TGCAGTGCCACCCGCGGGCTAGCGGGGGGAGGCGGGGAGCTGTTTTTT; CDR3aa: CSATRGLAGGGGELFF
j_gene: TRBJ1-2; d_gene: TRBD1; v_gene: TRBV7-9; abundance: once; CDR3nt: TGTGCCAGCAGCTTAACGACAGGGGAGAGCTATGGCTACACCTTC; CDR3aa: CASSLTTGESYGYTF
j_gene: TRBJ2-2; d_gene: NA; v_gene: TRBV12-3/TRBV12-4; abundance: NA; CDR3nt: TGTGCCAGCAGTTTCGTAGGACACCCCACCGGGGAGCTGTTTTTT; CDR3aa: CASSFVGHPTGELFF
j_gene: TRBJ1-2; d_gene: NA; v_gene: TRBV12-3/TRBV12-4; abundance: few; CDR3nt: TGTGCCAGCAGTGTGACAGACCCCGATGTCCGTGGCTACACCTTC; CDR3aa: CASSVTDPDVRGYTF
j_gene: TRBJ2-1; d_gene: NA; v_gene: TRBV5-6; abundance: few; CDR3nt: TGTGCCAGCAGCTTGGTAGTCTCCGATGAGCAGTTCTTC; CDR3aa: CASSLVVSDEQFF
j_gene: TRBJ2-1; d_gene: TRBD2; v_gene: TRBV13; abundance: NA; CDR3nt: TGTGCCAGCAGCTTAGGAGAGCGGGAGGGCCGCTATGAGCAGTTCTTC; CDR3aa: CASSLGEREGRYEQFF
j_gene: TRBJ2-3; d_gene: TRBD2; v_gene: TRBV9; abundance: few; CDR3nt: TGTGCCAGCGCGCGGGAGGGTAGCACAGATACGCAGTATTTT; CDR3aa: CASAREGSTDTQYF
j_gene: TRBJ2-7; d_gene: TRBD2; v_gene: TRBV30; abundance: NA; CDR3nt: TGTGCCTGGAGAGGACTAGCGGACTCCTACGAGCAGTACTTC; CDR3aa: CAWRGLADSYEQYF
j_gene: TRBJ1-6; d_gene: NA; v_gene: TRBV20-1; abundance: NA; CDR3nt: TGCAGTGCTAACGGACTCGTGGGCTCACCCCTCCACTTT; CDR3aa: CSANGLVGSPLHF
j_gene: TRBJ2-5; d_gene: NA; v_gene: TRBV20-1; abundance: few; CDR3nt: TGCAGTGCAACGGGACACCAAGAGACCCAGTACTTC; CDR3aa: CSATGHQETQYF
j_gene: TRBJ2-1; d_gene: TRBD2; v_gene: TRBV9; abundance: NA; CDR3nt: TGTGCCAGCAGCGTAGGGGGACTAGCGGAAGAGTTGAGCTCCTACAATGAGCAGTTCTTC; CDR3aa: CASSVGGLAEELSSYNEQFF
j_gene: TRBJ1-2; d_gene: NA; v_gene: TRBV25-1; abundance: NA; CDR3nt: TGTGCCAGCAGTGATGTACAGACCTCAGAGTTACTTTATGGCTACACCTTC; CDR3aa: CASSDVQTSELLYGYTF
j_gene: TRBJ2-1; d_gene: TRBD2; v_gene: TRBV12-3/TRBV12-4; abundance: few; CDR3nt: TGTGCCAGCAGCGGTCTAGCGGATCGCTCCTACAATGAGCAGTTCTTC; CDR3aa: CASSGLADRSYNEQFF
j_gene: TRBJ1-2; d_gene: NA; v_gene: TRBV3-1; abundance: NA; CDR3nt: TGTGCCAGCAGCCAAGCCCACTATGGCTACACCTTC; CDR3aa: CASSQAHYGYTF
j_gene: TRBJ1-1; d_gene: NA; v_gene: TRBV29-1; abundance: NA; CDR3nt: TGCAGCGTGCCTCGCTGGGGGGCCCCAGAAGCTTTCTTT; CDR3aa: CSVPRWGAPEAFF
j_gene: TRBJ2-7; d_gene: NA; v_gene: TRBV5-1; abundance: few; CDR3nt: TGCGCCAGCAGCCAGCAGGGTGGCGGCTACGAGCAGTACTTC; CDR3aa: CASSQQGGGYEQYF
j_gene: TRBJ2-2; d_gene: TRBD1; v_gene: TRBV10-3; abundance: few; CDR3nt: TGTGCCATCAGTGTATCAGGGGGTACCGGGGAGCTGTTTTTT; CDR3aa: CAISVSGGTGELFF
j_gene: TRBJ2-7; d_gene: TRBD1; v_gene: TRBV20-1; abundance: NA; CDR3nt: TGCAGTGCTAGAGATCCTGGGACAGGGGGGACCTACGAGCAGTACTTC; CDR3aa: CSARDPGTGGTYEQYF
j_gene: TRBJ2-1; d_gene: TRBD2; v_gene: TRBV20-1; abundance: NA; CDR3nt: TGCAGTGCCAAGGGGAGGGTACGAAATGAGCAGTTCTTC; CDR3aa: CSAKGRVRNEQFF
j_gene: TRBJ2-2; d_gene: TRBD2; v_gene: TRBV29-1; abundance: NA; CDR3nt: TGCAGCGCTGGACTAGCGGACACCGGGGAGCTGTTTTTT; CDR3aa: CSAGLADTGELFF
j_gene: TRBJ2-1; d_gene: NA; v_gene: TRBV18; abundance: few; CDR3nt: TGTGCCAGCTCACCAGGAGGGAGTGTGGCCCCGAGGTCCTACAATGAGCAGTTCTTC; CDR3aa: CASSPGGSVAPRSYNEQFF
j_gene: TRBJ2-5; d_gene: NA; v_gene: TRBV9; abundance: few; CDR3nt: TGTGCCAGCAGCCCAGACCCTACAGAGACCCAGTACTTC; CDR3aa: CASSPDPTETQYF
j_gene: TRBJ1-2; d_gene: NA; v_gene: TRBV7-9; abundance: NA; CDR3nt: TGTGCCAGCAGCTTTCAAGGGGGGAATGGCTACACCTTC; CDR3aa: CASSFQGGNGYTF
j_gene: TRBJ1-1; d_gene: NA; v_gene: TRBV27; abundance: few; CDR3nt: TGTGCCAGCAGTTTATTTTCGATGAACACTGAAGCTTTCTTT; CDR3aa: CASSLFSMNTEAFF
j_gene: TRBJ1-2; d_gene: TRBD1; v_gene: TRBV4-1; abundance: few; CDR3nt: TGCGCCAGCAGCTACCCCGGGACAGACTATGGCTACACCTTC; CDR3aa: CASSYPGTDYGYTF
j_gene: TRBJ2-3; d_gene: TRBD2; v_gene: TRBV7-2; abundance: NA; CDR3nt: TGTGCCAGCAGCGCTATTGGGACTAGCGGTTGGGATACGCAGTATTTT; CDR3aa: CASSAIGTSGWDTQYF
j_gene: TRBJ2-3; d_gene: NA; v_gene: TRBV7-2; abundance: NA; CDR3nt: TGTGCCAGCAGCCAAAGGGGGGCCTCTAGCACAGATACGCAGTATTTT; CDR3aa: CASSQRGASSTDTQYF
j_gene: TRBJ2-7; d_gene: TRBD2; v_gene: TRBV27; abundance: NA; CDR3nt: TGTGCCAGCAGACCTTGGACTAGCGGGAGTAGCGAGCAGTACTTC; CDR3aa: CASRPWTSGSSEQYF
j_gene: TRBJ2-3; d_gene: NA; v_gene: TRBV4-2; abundance: once; CDR3nt: TGTGCCAGCAGCCAGCGACTCGACACAGATACGCAGTATTTT; CDR3aa: CASSQRLDTDTQYF
j_gene: TRBJ2-5; d_gene: TRBD1; v_gene: TRBV4-2; abundance: many; CDR3nt: TGTGCCAGCAGCCCCCTCGGAACAGGGGGAAACCAAGAGACCCAGTACTTC; CDR3aa: CASSPLGTGGNQETQYF
j_gene: TRBJ1-4; d_gene: NA; v_gene: TRBV30; abundance: NA; CDR3nt: TGTGCCTGGAGTCCCCGGTTAGGTAATGAAAAACTGTTTTTT; CDR3aa: CAWSPRLGNEKLFF
j_gene: TRBJ2-5; d_gene: TRBD1; v_gene: TRBV3-1; abundance: NA; CDR3nt: TGTGCCAGCAGTCGGACAGGGCCCGAAGAGACCCAGTACTTC; CDR3aa: CASSRTGPEETQYF
j_gene: TRBJ1-5; d_gene: NA; v_gene: TRBV12-3/TRBV12-4; abundance: few; CDR3nt: TGTGCCAGCAGTTTGGGGCAGCAGCCCCAGCATTTT; CDR3aa: CASSLGQQPQHF
j_gene: TRBJ2-3; d_gene: NA; v_gene: TRBV6-1; abundance: NA; CDR3nt: TGTGCCAGCAGTGGCCGGGCCGCAAGGGGTAGCACAGATACGCAGTATTTT; CDR3aa: CASSGRAARGSTDTQYF